Below, 32 T cell receptor beta chains from the same sample are listed, as sequenced in a study of shared clonotypes between healthy human individuals. This table comes from immunoSEQ multiplex PCR, and its TCRdb copy is limited to in-frame clones, with some not included. The repertoire holds some 1 million clones, with around 76% as singletons. The sample consisted of memory CD4+ T cells sorted from blood. Specified subset: CD45RA-negative fraction. These TCRs come from a man younger than 30 in good health.

The chain couples TRBV19 to TRBJ1-1, with 7 bases that match TRBD1. The CDR3 has 15 amino acids. Germline values: CDR1 LNHDA, CDR2 SQIVND (reference sequence). The V and J ends lost 0 bases and 0 bases, in that order; junction bases with no gene match: 1. The CDR3 DNA is TGTGCCAGTAGTATAGAGGGACAGATGAACACTGAAGCTTTCTTT. It is translated as CASSIEGQMNTEAFF.

Concerning this clone itself: The sample holds other DNA sequences that translate to the same CDR3. V and J are TRBV6-5 and TRBJ2-7; a weak D match, TRBD1 (6 bases). V was cut by 6 bases and J by 0 bases, with 9 bases left in between. Germline CDR1 is MNHEY and CDR2 is SVGAGI. The CDR3 loop spans 13 amino acids. CDR3 bases: TGTGCCAGCAGCCGACAGGCCTCCTACGAGCAGTACTTC. Encoded protein: CASSRQASYEQYF.

This clone appeared a few times. The chain combines TRBV19 with TRBJ1-1; D ambiguous. Germline V gene sequence: CDR1 LNHDA, CDR2 SQIVND (reference sequence). V was trimmed by 7 bases and J by 5 bases, leaving 11 bases between them. CDR3 length equals 12 residues. The DNA of the CDR3 is TGTGCCAGTAAGTATAGGGAGACTGAAGCTTTCTTT. Translating it yields CASKYRETEAFF.

The chain combines TRBV19 with TRBJ1-5, with D hard to call. This CDR3 spans 14 amino acids. With 5 bases removed from V and 9 bases from J, the gap between germline ends came to 17 bases. CDR1 and CDR2 (germline): LNHDA, SQIVND (reference sequence). The CDR3 nucleotides are TGTGCCAGTAGTGCCGATACCTTAGGTAGGCCCCAGCATTTT. It yields the protein CASSADTLGRPQHF. Complete variable domain (other parts from reference TRBV19 and TRBJ1-5): DGGITQSPKYLFRKEGQNVTLSCEQNLNHDAMYWYRQDPGQGLRLIYYSQIVNDFQKGDIAEGYSVSREKKESFPLTVTSAQKNPTAFYLCASSADTLGRPQHFGDGTRLSIL.

On this clone itself: The identical CDR3 is also encoded by other nucleotide sequences in the sample. The chain recombines TRBV27 with TRBJ2-7; TRBD1 agrees at 12 bases. The CDR3 has 15 amino acids. V was pared by 2 bases and J by 4 bases, with 3 bases of the junction left unmatched. The germline V gene has CDR1 MNHEY and CDR2 SMNVEV (reference sequence). In DNA form, the CDR3 reads TGTGCCAGCAGTTTACGGGACAGGGGGCTATACGAGCAGTACTTC. It is translated as CASSLRDRGLYEQYF.

This clone was seen only a few times. This chain joins TRBV5-1 and TRBJ2-5; tentative D call: TRBD1 (6 bases). The CDR3 is made up of 13 amino acids. Germline CDR1 is SGHRS and CDR2 is YFSETQ. V was pared by 6 bases and J by 5 bases, with 14 bases between. CDR3 protein: CASTPQGIETQYF. Written as DNA, the CDR3 is TGCGCCAGCACCCCACAGGGCATCGAGACCCAGTACTTC.

The chain couples TRBV30 to TRBJ1-2, with D perhaps TRBD1 (5 bases). The ends were cut back, 0 bases at V and 5 bases at J, with 10 bases in the middle. CDR1 GTSNPN and CDR2 SVGIG come from the germline V gene (reference sequence). The CDR3 runs to 13 residues. CDR3 loop: CAWSVSGPYGYTF. CDR3 bases: TGTGCCTGGAGTGTGTCAGGGCCGTATGGCTACACCTTC.

J is TRBJ1-2 and V is TRBV5-1; D remains ambiguous. V lost 4 bases and J lost 2, with 9 bases in between. CDR1 and CDR2 from the germline V gene are SGHRS and YFSETQ. This CDR3 contains 13 residues. CDR3 sequence reads: CASSETVNYGYTF. In nucleotides, the CDR3 is TGCGCCAGCAGCGAGACCGTGAACTATGGCTACACCTTC. The variable domain in full, completed from reference TRBV5-1 and TRBJ1-2, reads KAGVTQTPRYLIKTRGQQVTLSCSPISGHRSVSWYQQTPGQGLQFLFEYFSETQRNKGNFPGRFSGRQFSNSRSEMNVSTLELGDSALYLCASSETVNYGYTFGSGTRLTVV.

V usage is TRBV4-1 and J usage is TRBJ1-3; the match to TRBD1 covers 7 bases. Germline CDR1 MGHRA, CDR2 YSYEKL. V shed 2 bases, J shed 1 base, and the junction held 8 bases outside the gene matches. The CDR3 runs 17 residues. The CDR3 sequence is CASSQPTGERSGNTIYF. CDR3 DNA: TGCGCCAGCAGCCAACCCACAGGGGAAAGGTCTGGAAACACCATATATTTT.

This clone was observed a handful of times. V gene TRBV11-3 combines with J gene TRBJ2-1; D is unclear. V lost 1 base to trimming and J lost 10 bases, with 8 bases between them. CDR1 is SGHNT, CDR2 YENEEA, per germline. This CDR3 has 12 amino acids. This CDR3 is CASSLGTSEQFF. Here the CDR3 DNA reads TGTGCCAGCAGCTTAGGTACGTCCGAGCAGTTCTTC.

The genes are TRBV7-8 and TRBJ1-5; D perhaps matches TRBD1 (5 bases). This CDR3 is built from 16 residues. The germline V gene has CDR1 SGHVS and CDR2 FQNEAQ. With 1 base removed from V and 5 bases from J, the gap between germline ends came to 15 bases. CDR3 bases: TGTGCCAGCAGCTTAGATAGTCAGGGCGGGTATCAGCCCCAGCATTTT. Its translation is CASSLDSQGGYQPQHF.

V gene TRBV7-2 combines with J gene TRBJ2-1, with a weak D call TRBD1 (5 bases). The CDR3 loop spans 15 amino acids. V gave up 4 bases and J gave up 2 bases, with 12 bases separating them. Germline assignment: CDR1 SGHTA and CDR2 FQGNSA. The chain's CDR3 is CASSSWGETYNEQFF. The CDR3 DNA reads as TGTGCCAGCAGCTCCTGGGGCGAAACCTACAATGAGCAGTTCTTC.

This clone was seen only a few times. The V and J genes are TRBV18 and TRBJ1-4; no firm D call. V dropped 0 bases and J dropped 9 bases, with 11 bases sitting between them. The CDR3 runs 14 residues. From germline, CDR1 is KGHSH and CDR2 LQKENI. The CDR3 sequence is CASSPPGFPKKLFF. DNA for the CDR3: TGTGCCAGCTCACCACCGGGGTTTCCAAAAAAACTGTTTTTT.

The gene calls are TRBV28 and TRBJ2-7, with TRBD1 identical over 9 bases. The ends lost 6 bases at V and 2 bases at J; junction bases unmatched: 5. CDR1 is MDHEN, CDR2 SYDVKM, per germline. This CDR3 is 14 amino acids long. The CDR3 is CASSSGTGPYEQYF. The CDR3 DNA reads as TGTGCCAGCAGCTCCGGGACAGGGCCCTACGAGCAGTACTTC.

V is TRBV7-2 and J is TRBJ2-3; TRBD1 is a possible D gene (6 bases). Trimming removed 5 bases from V and 4 bases from J, with 13 bases in between. The CDR3 is 14 residues long. Germline V gene sequence: CDR1 SGHTA, CDR2 FQGNSA. Written as DNA, the CDR3 is TGTGCCAGCAGCCTAAGACAGGTGGCAGATACGCAGTATTTT. Protein: CASSLRQVADTQYF.

The chain carries TRBV5-6 and TRBJ1-6, with 9 nucleotides matching TRBD1. The CDR3 is made up of 15 amino acids. Germline V gene data show CDR1 as SGHDT and CDR2 as YYEEEE. Germline trimming cut 2 bases from V and 7 bases from J; bases unmatched to any gene: 4. CDR3 in amino acids: CASSFGTGRNSPLHF. The DNA of the CDR3 is TGTGCCAGCAGCTTTGGGACAGGGCGCAATTCACCCCTCCACTTT. Looking up the rest from reference TRBV5-6 and TRBJ1-6 gives the full variable domain: DAGVTQSPTHLIKTRGQQVTLRCSPKSGHDTVSWYQQALGQGPQFIFQYYEEEERQRGNFPDRFSGHQFPNYSSELNVNALLLGDSALYLCASSFGTGRNSPLHFGNGTRLTVT.

CDR3 nucleotide sequence: TGTGCCAGCAGCTCCGTTAGCGGGATACAAGAGACCCAGTACTTC. Residues: CASSSVSGIQETQYF. The V gene is TRBV7-2, the J gene TRBJ2-5, with 8 bases fitting TRBD2. V trimming: 4 bases; J trimming: 2 bases; junction bases outside the gene matches: 6. The CDR3 totals 15 residues. The germline V gene has CDR1 SGHTA and CDR2 FQGNSA. The full variable domain, in which reference TRBV7-2 and TRBJ2-5 provide the parts outside the CDR3, is GAGVSQSPSNKVTEKGKDVELRCDPISGHTALYWYRQSLGQGLEFLIYFQGNSAPDKSGLPSDRFSAERTGGSVSTLTIQRTQQEDSAVYLCASSSVSGIQETQYFGPGTRLLVL.

This clone appeared a few times. The chain combines TRBV19 with TRBJ1-5; D call uncertain. The germline V gene encodes CDR1 LNHDA and CDR2 SQIVND (reference sequence). The V and J ends lost 4 bases and 2 bases respectively, with 12 bases between them. CDR3 size: 15 residues. CDR3 loop: CASSTQWGGNQPQHF. The CDR3 DNA reads as TGTGCCAGTAGTACACAATGGGGTGGCAATCAGCCCCAGCATTTT.

This clone has only one observation. The chain combines TRBV27 with TRBJ1-6; 9 bases are shared with TRBD1. The germline V gene has CDR1 MNHEY and CDR2 SMNVEV (reference sequence). The CDR3 has 18 amino acids. V lost 5 bases and J lost 2; bases outside the gene matches: 10. DNA of the CDR3: TGTGCCAGCAGTAAGGACAGGGGATGGGGGACCTATAATTCACCCCTCCACTTT. Translated, it gives CASSKDRGWGTYNSPLHF.

In regard to this clone: Other DNA variants within this sample encode the same CDR3. The chain employs TRBV7-9 and TRBJ2-2; tentatively, D is TRBD1 (5 bases). Germline CDR1 and CDR2: SEHNR and FQNEAQ (reference sequence). V dropped 4 bases and J dropped 5 bases, with 8 bases sitting between them. The CDR3 spans 13 residues. CDR3 sequence reads: CASSSRTTGELFF. CDR3 coding DNA: TGTGCCAGCAGCTCTCGGACAACCGGGGAGCTGTTTTTT.

This clone was seen a few times. V usage is TRBV5-1 and J usage is TRBJ1-1, with 9 bases matching TRBD1. The CDR3 extends over 13 amino acids. J was trimmed by 10 bases and V by 0 bases; bases with no gene match: 4. Germline lookup yields CDR1 SGHRS and CDR2 YFSETQ. CDR3 nucleotides: TGCGCCAGCAGCTTGGGGGACAGGGAGGTAGCTTTCTTT. It is translated as CASSLGDREVAFF.

The rearrangement uses TRBV9 and TRBJ2-1, with D uncertain. Germline-derived CDR1 and CDR2 are SGDLS and YYNGEE. The CDR3 loop spans 14 amino acids. Between the trimmed V and J ends, which lost 4 bases and 4 bases, there was a span of 12 bases. Written as DNA, the CDR3 is TGTGCCAGCAGCCCCCTAGAGAGATACAATGAGCAGTTCTTC. Its translation: CASSPLERYNEQFF.

In this sample, this clone turned up once. This same CDR3 is encoded by further DNA sequences in the sample. This chain connects TRBV5-1 to TRBJ2-7; 8 nucleotides align to TRBD1. Trimming took 3 bases from V and 2 from J; bases not matched to a gene: 4. CDR1 is SGHRS, CDR2 YFSETQ, per germline. This CDR3 region has 14 residues. CDR3 in amino acids: CASSSGQGAYEQYF. The CDR3 DNA sequence: TGCGCCAGCAGCTCCGGACAGGGTGCCTACGAGCAGTACTTC.

This chain connects TRBV11-2 to TRBJ2-5; D gene ambiguous. The V end was cut by 8 bases, the J end by 3 bases, with 13 bases between. This CDR3 is 13 amino acids long. The germline V gene encodes CDR1 SGHAT and CDR2 FQNNGV. CDR3: CASPQGEKETQYF. The CDR3 DNA follows: TGTGCCAGCCCCCAAGGAGAGAAAGAGACCCAGTACTTC.

The chain joins TRBV2 to TRBJ2-1, with 11 bases fitting TRBD1. This CDR3 has 14 amino acids. V shed 7 bases and J 7 bases; nucleotides not matched to a gene: 6. CDR1 and CDR2 from the germline V gene are SNHLY and FYNNEI. The CDR3 DNA reads TGTGCCAGCAACAAGGACAGGGGGCGGAATGAGCAGTTCTTC. This encodes CASNKDRGRNEQFF. The whole variable domain, filled in from reference TRBV2 and TRBJ2-1, reads EPEVTQTPSHQVTQMGQEVILRCVPISNHLYFYWYRQILGQKVEFLVSFYNNEISEKSEIFDDQFSVERPDGSNFTLKIRSTKLEDSAMYFCASNKDRGRNEQFFGPGTRLTVL.

The chain employs TRBV11-2 and TRBJ1-1; D possibly corresponds to TRBD1 (5 bases). CDR3 length: 15 residues. CDR1 and CDR2 (germline): SGHAT, FQNNGV. Trimming took 3 bases from V and 2 from J, leaving 13 bases between them. The CDR3 reads CASSLAGPTNTEAFF. The CDR3 DNA sequence: TGTGCCAGCAGCTTGGCAGGGCCAACTAACACTGAAGCTTTCTTT.

The chain is built from TRBV6-1 and TRBJ1-1; D gene ambiguous. V was clipped by 7 bases and J by 3 bases, with 12 bases between them. The CDR3 spans 13 residues. The germline V gene has CDR1 MNHNS and CDR2 SASEGT. The CDR3 DNA reads as TGTGCCAGCAAAGGATCGGCGCACACTGAAGCTTTCTTT. Translation: CASKGSAHTEAFF.

The chain couples TRBV6-6 to TRBJ1-2; TRBD1 matches at 9 bases. Per the germline V gene, CDR1 is MNHNY and CDR2 is SVGAGI (reference sequence). This CDR3 has 12 residues. The V gene end was trimmed by 8 bases and the J gene end by 6 bases; junction bases not matched to a gene: 4. The CDR3 sequence is CASFRQGDGYTF. In DNA, the CDR3 is TGTGCCAGCTTCAGACAGGGGGATGGCTACACCTTC.

The chain couples TRBV30 to TRBJ2-7; D may be TRBD1 (6 bases). Germline lookup yields CDR1 GTSNPN and CDR2 SVGIG (reference sequence). The V end was cut by 5 bases, the J end by 12 bases, with 20 bases between. The CDR3 runs to 12 residues. The CDR3 protein is CAWAYPGTPTYF. CDR3 nucleotides: TGTGCCTGGGCCTACCCCGGGACACCGACGTACTTC.

V and J are TRBV7-6 and TRBJ2-1; 13 nucleotides line up with TRBD2. Germline loops: CDR1 SGHVS, CDR2 FNYEAQ. V was pared by 7 bases and J by 2 bases, with 2 bases of the junction left unmatched. The CDR3 is made up of 15 amino acids. The CDR3 DNA reads as TGTGCCAGCACCACTAGCGGGAGGGCCTACAATGAGCAGTTCTTC. Translation: CASTTSGRAYNEQFF.

The chain links TRBV6-5 to TRBJ2-5, with 12 bases lining up with TRBD2. V dropped 0 bases and J dropped 5; count of bases not matched to a gene: 4. The V gene's germline CDR1 is MNHEY and CDR2 SVGAGI. This CDR3 is built from 16 residues. CDR3 nucleotide sequence: TGTGCCAGCAGTTACTCTCCGACTAGCGGGGGCGAGACCCAGTACTTC. It specifies CASSYSPTSGGETQYF.

The chain couples TRBV7-2 to TRBJ2-4; the D is unclear. CDR1 SGHTA and CDR2 FQGNSA come from the germline V gene. The CDR3 is made up of 15 amino acids. V dropped 1 base and J dropped 3 bases, with 10 bases sitting between them. In DNA form, the CDR3 reads TGTGCCAGCAGCTTAGTCGGGCAGATCAAAAACATTCAGTACTTC. It yields the protein CASSLVGQIKNIQYF.